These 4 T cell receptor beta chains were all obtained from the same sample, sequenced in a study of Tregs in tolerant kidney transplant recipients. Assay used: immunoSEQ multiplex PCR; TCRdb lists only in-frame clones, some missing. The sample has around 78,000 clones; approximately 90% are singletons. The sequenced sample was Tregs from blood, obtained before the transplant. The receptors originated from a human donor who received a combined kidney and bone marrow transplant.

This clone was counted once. CDR3 loop: CASSLTTGKLTGELFF. The CDR3 DNA reads TGTGCCAGCAGCCTAACGACAGGGAAACTCACCGGGGAGCTGTTTTTT. The chain couples TRBV9 to TRBJ2-2; 7 bases are a match to TRBD1. The J segment lost 4 bases and the V segment lost 4 bases, leaving 10 bases of the junction unmatched. Germline CDR1 reads SGDLS; CDR2 reads YYNGEE. The CDR3 has 16 residues.

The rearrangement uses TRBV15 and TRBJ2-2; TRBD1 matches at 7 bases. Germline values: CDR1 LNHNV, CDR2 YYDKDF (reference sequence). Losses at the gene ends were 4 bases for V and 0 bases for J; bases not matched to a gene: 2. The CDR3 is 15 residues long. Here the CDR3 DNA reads TGTGCCACCAGCATGGGACAGCCGAACACCGGGGAGCTGTTTTTT. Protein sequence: CATSMGQPNTGELFF.

Here the CDR3 reads CASSLGRDRAYTGELFF. The DNA for the CDR3 is TGTGCCAGCAGTTTGGGTAGGGACAGGGCTTACACCGGGGAGCTGTTTTTT. V gene TRBV28 combines with J gene TRBJ2-2; 9 bases are a match to TRBD1. Germline V gene lookup returns CDR1 MDHEN and CDR2 SYDVKM. The CDR3 runs to 17 residues. Trimming at V came to 3 bases and at J to 3 bases, leaving 8 bases not matched to a gene.

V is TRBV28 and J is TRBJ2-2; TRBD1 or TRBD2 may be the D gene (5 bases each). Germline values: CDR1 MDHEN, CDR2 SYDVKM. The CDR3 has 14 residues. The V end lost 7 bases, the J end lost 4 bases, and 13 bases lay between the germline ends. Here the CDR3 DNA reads TGTGCCAGCATCCCCGGGACGACCACCGGGGAGCTGTTTTTT. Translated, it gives CASIPGTTTGELFF.